This entry features one T cell receptor (beta chain) sequence. Its antigen is still unknown. The CDR3 is 15 residues long. Trimming removed 5 bases from V and 0 bases from J, with 11 bases in between. CDR1 and CDR2 from the germline V gene are MDHEN and SYDVKM. The sample originates from a study of Tregs in tolerant kidney transplant recipients. Study information: The nonmyeloablative bone marrow transplants came from related graft donors, with transient mixed chimerism.

TCRdb keeps only in-frame clones here, not all; method: immunoSEQ multiplex PCR. There are 100,000 to 130,000 clones in the sample; around 87% occur only once, and around 0.35% lies in the top ten. Whole-study findings and limits: Activated donor B cell expansion appeared to reveal the most relevant donor-specific TCRbeta repertoire.

This receptor was obtained from a human donor who received a combined kidney and bone marrow transplant. The material sequenced was CD4+ T cells from blood, taken before the transplant. This chain uses TRBV28 with TRBJ1-5; weak D call: TRBD1 (5 bases). The CDR3, as DNA: TGTGCCAGCAGTCTGGGACTGGGTAGCAATCAGCCCCAGCATTTT. Its translation: CASSLGLGSNQPQHF. Variable domain in full (rest from reference TRBV28 and TRBJ1-5): DVKVTQSSRYLVKRTGEKVFLECVQDMDHENMFWYRQDPGLGLRLIYFSYDVKMKEKGDIPEGYSVSREKKERFSLILESASTNQTSMYLCASSLGLGSNQPQHFGDGTRLSIL.